This T cell receptor (beta chain) was documented in a study of T cells in Graves' hyperthyroidism and ophthalmopathy. Whole-study context: Blood from the periphery was taken at initial diagnosis, before any treatment.

Diagnosis rested on symptoms, serum thyroxine and TRAb, thyroid ultrasound, and orbital computed tomography. Researchers took RNA transcripts and amplified the TCR beta CDR3 regions from them. First-round RT-PCR with HTBI primers amplified the TCR CDR3 region. TCRdb reprocessed the multiplex PCR reads via MiXCR and lists one record per CDR3 protein. The sample lists some 400,000 distinct CDR3 sequences, about 14% occurring once. Regarding the study as a whole: Researchers report that a 13 V-J model separated ophthalmopathy from stable hyperthyroidism. Appearing also in blood were most of the thyroid clonotypes expanded above 0.001.

The CDR3 totals 12 residues. Germline lookup yields CDR1 SNHLY and CDR2 FYNNEI. With 5 bases removed from V and 2 bases from J, the gap between germline ends came to 7 bases. This clonotype was counted ten times or more. Its antigen is currently unknown. Sequencing was carried out using blood. J is TRBJ2-7 and V is TRBV2, with D uncertain. The TCR comes from a woman aged 60-70 years with Graves' hyperthyroidism. As DNA, the CDR3 is TGTGCCAGCAGTAGCTTAGCCTACGAGCAGTACTTC. It specifies CASSSLAYEQYF. Together with reference TRBV2 and TRBJ2-7, the CDR3 gives the full variable domain: EPEVTQTPSHQVTQMGQEVILRCVPISNHLYFYWYRQILGQKVEFLVSFYNNEISEKSEIFDDQFSVERPDGSNFTLKIRSTKLEDSAMYFCASSSLAYEQYFGPGTRLTVT.